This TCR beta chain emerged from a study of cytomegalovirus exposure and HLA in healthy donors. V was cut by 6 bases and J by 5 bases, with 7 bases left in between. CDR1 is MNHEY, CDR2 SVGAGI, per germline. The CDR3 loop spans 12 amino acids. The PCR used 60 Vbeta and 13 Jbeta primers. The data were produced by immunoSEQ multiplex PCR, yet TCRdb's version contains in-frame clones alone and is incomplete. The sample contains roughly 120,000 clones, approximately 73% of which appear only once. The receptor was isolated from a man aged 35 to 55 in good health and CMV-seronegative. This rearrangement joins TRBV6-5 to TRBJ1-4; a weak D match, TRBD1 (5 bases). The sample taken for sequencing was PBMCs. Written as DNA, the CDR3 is TGTGCCAGCAGGGAGGGGAATGAAAAACTGTTTTTT. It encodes CASREGNEKLFF.